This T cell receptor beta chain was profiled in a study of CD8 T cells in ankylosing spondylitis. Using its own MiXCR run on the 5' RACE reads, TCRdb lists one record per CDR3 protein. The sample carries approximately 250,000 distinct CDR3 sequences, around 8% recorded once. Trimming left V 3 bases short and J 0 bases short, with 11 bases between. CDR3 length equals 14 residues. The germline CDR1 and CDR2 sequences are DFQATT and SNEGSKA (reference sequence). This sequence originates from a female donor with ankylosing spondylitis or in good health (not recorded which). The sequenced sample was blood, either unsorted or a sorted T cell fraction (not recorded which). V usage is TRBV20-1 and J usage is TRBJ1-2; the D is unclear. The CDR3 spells CSARTGNSNYGYTF. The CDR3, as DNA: TGCAGTGCTAGGACCGGCAACTCTAACTATGGCTACACCTTC.